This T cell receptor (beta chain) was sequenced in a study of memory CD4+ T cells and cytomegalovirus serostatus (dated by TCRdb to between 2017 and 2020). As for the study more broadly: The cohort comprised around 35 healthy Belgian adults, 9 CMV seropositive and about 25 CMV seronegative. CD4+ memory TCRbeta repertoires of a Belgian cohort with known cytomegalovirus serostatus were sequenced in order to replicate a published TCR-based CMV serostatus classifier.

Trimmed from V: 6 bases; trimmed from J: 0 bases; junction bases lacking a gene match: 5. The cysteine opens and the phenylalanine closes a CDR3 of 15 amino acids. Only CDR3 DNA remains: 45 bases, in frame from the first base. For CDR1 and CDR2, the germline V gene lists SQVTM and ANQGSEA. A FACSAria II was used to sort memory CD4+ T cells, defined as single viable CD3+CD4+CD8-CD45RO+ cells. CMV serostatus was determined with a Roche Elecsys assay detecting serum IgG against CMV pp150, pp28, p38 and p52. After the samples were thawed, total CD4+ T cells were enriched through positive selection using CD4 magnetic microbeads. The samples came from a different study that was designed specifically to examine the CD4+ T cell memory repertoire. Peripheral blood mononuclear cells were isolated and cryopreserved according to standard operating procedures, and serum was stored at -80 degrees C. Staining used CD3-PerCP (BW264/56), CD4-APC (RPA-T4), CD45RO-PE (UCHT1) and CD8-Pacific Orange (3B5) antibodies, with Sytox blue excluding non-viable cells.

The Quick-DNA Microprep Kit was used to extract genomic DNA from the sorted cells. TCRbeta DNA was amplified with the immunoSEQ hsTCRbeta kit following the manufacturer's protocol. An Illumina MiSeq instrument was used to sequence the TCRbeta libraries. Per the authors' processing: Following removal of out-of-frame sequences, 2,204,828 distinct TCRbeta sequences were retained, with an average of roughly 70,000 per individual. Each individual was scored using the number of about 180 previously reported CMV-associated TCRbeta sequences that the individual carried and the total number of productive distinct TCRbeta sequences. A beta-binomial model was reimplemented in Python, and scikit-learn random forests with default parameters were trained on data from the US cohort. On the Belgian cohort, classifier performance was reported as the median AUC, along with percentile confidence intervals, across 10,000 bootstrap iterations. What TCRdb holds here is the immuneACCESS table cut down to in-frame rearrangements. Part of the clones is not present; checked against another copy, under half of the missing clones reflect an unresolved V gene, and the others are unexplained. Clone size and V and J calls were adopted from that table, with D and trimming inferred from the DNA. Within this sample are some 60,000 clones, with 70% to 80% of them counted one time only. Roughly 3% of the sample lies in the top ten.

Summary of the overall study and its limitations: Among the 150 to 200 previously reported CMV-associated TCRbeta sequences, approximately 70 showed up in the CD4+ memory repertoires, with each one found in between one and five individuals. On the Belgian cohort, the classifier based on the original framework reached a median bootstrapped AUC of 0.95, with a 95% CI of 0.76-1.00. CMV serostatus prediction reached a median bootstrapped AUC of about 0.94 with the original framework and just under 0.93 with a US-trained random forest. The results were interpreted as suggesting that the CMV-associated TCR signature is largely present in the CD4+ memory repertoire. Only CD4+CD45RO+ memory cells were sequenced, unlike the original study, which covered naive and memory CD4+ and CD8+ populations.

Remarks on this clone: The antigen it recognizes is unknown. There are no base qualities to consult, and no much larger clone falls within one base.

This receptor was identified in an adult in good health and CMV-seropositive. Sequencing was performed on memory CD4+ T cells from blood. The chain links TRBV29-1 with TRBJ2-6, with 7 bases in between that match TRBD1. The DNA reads TGCAGCGTGCTCGGACAGGTCTCTGGGGCCAACGTCCTGACTTTC. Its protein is CSVLGQVSGANVLTF.